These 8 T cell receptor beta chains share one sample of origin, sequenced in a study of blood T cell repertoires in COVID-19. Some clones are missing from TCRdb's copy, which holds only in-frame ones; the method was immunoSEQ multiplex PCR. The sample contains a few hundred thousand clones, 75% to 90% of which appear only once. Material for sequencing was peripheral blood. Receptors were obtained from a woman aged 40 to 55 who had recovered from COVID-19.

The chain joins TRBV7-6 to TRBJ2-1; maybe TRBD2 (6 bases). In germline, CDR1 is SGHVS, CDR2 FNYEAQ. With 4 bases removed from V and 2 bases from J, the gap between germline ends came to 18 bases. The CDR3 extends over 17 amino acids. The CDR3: CASSSTQGLSAYNEQFF. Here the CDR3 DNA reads TGTGCCAGCAGCTCGACGCAGGGACTCTCTGCCTACAATGAGCAGTTCTTC. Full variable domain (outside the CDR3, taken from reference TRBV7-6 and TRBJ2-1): GAGVSQSPRYKVTKRGQDVALRCDPISGHVSLYWYRQALGQGPEFLTYFNYEAQQDKSGLPNDRFSAERPEGSISTLTIQRTEQRDSAMYRCASSSTQGLSAYNEQFFGPGTRLTVL.

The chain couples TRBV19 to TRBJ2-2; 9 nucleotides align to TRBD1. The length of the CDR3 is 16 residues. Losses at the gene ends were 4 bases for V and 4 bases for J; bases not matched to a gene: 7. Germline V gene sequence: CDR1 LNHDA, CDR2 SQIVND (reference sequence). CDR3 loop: CASSTPRTGVTGELFF. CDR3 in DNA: TGTGCCAGTAGTACCCCCCGGACAGGGGTCACCGGGGAGCTGTTTTTT.

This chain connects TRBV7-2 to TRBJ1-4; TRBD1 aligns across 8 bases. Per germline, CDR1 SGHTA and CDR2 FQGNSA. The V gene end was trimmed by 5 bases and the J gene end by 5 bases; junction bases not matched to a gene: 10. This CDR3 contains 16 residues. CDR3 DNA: TGTGCCAGCAGCCGGGGAACGACAGGGGTCAATGAAAAACTGTTTTTT. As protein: CASSRGTTGVNEKLFF.

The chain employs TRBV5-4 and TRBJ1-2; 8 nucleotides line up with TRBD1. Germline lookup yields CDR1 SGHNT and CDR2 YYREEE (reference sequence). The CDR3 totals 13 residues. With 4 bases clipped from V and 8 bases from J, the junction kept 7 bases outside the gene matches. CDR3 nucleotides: TGTGCCAGCAGCCTTACAGGGGGGTTAGGCTACACCTTC. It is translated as CASSLTGGLGYTF.

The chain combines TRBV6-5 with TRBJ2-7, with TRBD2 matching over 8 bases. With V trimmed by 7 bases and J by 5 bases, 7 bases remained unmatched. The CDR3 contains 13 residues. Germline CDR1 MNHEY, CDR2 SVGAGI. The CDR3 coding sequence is TGTGCCAGCACCCATAGCGGGAACGACGAGCAGTACTTC. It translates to CASTHSGNDEQYF.

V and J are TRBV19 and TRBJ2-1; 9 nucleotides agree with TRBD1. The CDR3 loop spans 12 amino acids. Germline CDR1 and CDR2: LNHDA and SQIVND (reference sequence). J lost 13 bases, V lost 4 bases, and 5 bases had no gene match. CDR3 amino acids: CASSTGQGSQFF. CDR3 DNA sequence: TGTGCCAGTAGTACCGGACAGGGGAGTCAGTTCTTC.

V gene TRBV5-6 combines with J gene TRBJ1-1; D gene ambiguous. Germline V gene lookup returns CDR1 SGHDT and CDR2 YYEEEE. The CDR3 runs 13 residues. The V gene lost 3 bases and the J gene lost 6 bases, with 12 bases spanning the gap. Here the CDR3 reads CASSWAGRSEAFF. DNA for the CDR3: TGTGCCAGCAGCTGGGCGGGCAGGTCTGAAGCTTTCTTT.

The CDR3 loop reads CASSQERQTNEKLFF. Written as DNA, the CDR3 is TGCGCCAGCAGCCAAGAGAGGCAGACTAATGAAAAACTGTTTTTT. This chain links TRBV4-1 with TRBJ1-4; D not certain. The CDR3 is made up of 15 amino acids. Trimming stripped 0 bases from V and 2 bases from J, with 7 bases between. Germline assignment: CDR1 MGHRA and CDR2 YSYEKL.